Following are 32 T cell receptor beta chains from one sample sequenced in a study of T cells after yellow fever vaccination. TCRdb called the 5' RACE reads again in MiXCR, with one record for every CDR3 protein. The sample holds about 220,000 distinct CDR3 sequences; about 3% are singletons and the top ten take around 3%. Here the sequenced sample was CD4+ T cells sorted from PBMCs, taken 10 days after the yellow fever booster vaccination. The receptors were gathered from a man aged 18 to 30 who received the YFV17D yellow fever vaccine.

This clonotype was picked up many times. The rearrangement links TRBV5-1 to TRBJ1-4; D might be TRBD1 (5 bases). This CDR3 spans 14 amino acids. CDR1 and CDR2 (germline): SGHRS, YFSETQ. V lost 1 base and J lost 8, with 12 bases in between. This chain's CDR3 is CASSLSGPGEKLFF. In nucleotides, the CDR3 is TGCGCCAGCAGCTTGTCGGGGCCGGGAGAAAAACTGTTTTTT.

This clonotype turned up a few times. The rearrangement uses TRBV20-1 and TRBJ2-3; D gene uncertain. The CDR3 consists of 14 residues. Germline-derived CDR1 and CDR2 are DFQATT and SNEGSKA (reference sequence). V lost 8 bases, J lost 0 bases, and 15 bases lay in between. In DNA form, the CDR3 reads TGCAGTCCCCGGTACTCACCTAGCACAGATACGCAGTATTTT. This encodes CSPRYSPSTDTQYF.

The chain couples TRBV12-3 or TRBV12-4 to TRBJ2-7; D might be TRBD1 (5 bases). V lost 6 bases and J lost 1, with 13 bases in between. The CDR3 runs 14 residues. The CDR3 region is CASRPSTGSYEQYF. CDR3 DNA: TGTGCCAGCAGACCCTCTACAGGTTCCTACGAGCAGTACTTC.

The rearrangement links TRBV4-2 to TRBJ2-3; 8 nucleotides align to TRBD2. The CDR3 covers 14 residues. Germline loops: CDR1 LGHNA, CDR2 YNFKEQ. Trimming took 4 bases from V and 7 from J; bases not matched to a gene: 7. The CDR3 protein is CASSRSGGANTQYF. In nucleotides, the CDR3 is TGTGCCAGCAGCCGTTCGGGGGGGGCGAATACGCAGTATTTT.

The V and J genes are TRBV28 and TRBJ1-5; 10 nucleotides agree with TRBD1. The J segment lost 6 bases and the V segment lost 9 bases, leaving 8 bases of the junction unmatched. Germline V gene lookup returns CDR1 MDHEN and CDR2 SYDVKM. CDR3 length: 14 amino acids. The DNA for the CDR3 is TGTGCCAGTGGCGGGGACAGGGGATCTCAGCCCCAGCATTTT. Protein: CASGGDRGSQPQHF. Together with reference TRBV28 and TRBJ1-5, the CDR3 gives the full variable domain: DVKVTQSSRYLVKRTGEKVFLECVQDMDHENMFWYRQDPGLGLRLIYFSYDVKMKEKGDIPEGYSVSREKKERFSLILESASTNQTSMYLCASGGDRGSQPQHFGDGTRLSIL.

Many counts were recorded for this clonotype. CDR3 nucleotide sequence: TGCAGTGCCCCTCGGGGCCGAGAGACCCAGTACTTC. Amino acid sequence: CSAPRGRETQYF. This chain links TRBV20-1 with TRBJ2-5, with D perhaps assigned TRBD1 or TRBD2 (5 bases each). Trimming shortened V by 6 bases and J by 4 bases, and 12 bases separated the two germline ends. Germline values: CDR1 DFQATT, CDR2 SNEGSKA (reference sequence). This CDR3 has 12 residues.

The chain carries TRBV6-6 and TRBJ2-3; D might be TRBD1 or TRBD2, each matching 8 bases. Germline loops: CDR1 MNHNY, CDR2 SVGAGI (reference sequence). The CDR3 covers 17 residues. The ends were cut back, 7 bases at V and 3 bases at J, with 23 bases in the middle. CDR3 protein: CASTAGGAQRGTDTQYF. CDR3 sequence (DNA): TGTGCCAGCACGGCAGGGGGCGCGCAGCGGGGGACAGATACGCAGTATTTT.

As DNA, the CDR3 is TGCGCCAGCAGCCAGCTCGGGACAGGCGAGCAGTACTTC. Translation: CASSQLGTGEQYF. The V gene is TRBV4-1, the J gene TRBJ2-7, with 8 positions matching TRBD1. Germline lookup yields CDR1 MGHRA and CDR2 YSYEKL. Trimming took 3 bases from V and 6 from J; bases not matched to a gene: 4. The CDR3 has 13 amino acids.

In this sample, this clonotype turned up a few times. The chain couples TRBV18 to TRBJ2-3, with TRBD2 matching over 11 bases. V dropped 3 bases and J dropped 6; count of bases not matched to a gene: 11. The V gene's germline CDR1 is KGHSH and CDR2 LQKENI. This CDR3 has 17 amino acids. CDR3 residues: CASSPDLGLAGPDTQYF. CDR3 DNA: TGTGCCAGCTCACCGGATCTAGGACTAGCGGGCCCGGATACGCAGTATTTT.

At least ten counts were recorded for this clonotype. The CDR3 nucleotides are TGCGCCAGCAGCCCAGGGGTCCGGACTGAAGCTTTCTTT. This gives the protein CASSPGVRTEAFF. The V gene is TRBV5-1, the J gene TRBJ1-1; D might be TRBD1 (6 bases). CDR1 is SGHRS, CDR2 YFSETQ, per germline. V was pared by 4 bases and J by 5 bases, with 12 bases between. The CDR3 totals 13 residues.

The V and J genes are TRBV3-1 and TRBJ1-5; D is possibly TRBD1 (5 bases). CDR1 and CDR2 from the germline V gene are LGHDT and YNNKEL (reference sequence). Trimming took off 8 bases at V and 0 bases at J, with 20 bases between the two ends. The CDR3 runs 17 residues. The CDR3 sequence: CASGQTRGPYSNQPQHF. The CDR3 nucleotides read TGTGCCAGCGGTCAAACTCGGGGACCATATAGCAATCAGCCCCAGCATTTT.

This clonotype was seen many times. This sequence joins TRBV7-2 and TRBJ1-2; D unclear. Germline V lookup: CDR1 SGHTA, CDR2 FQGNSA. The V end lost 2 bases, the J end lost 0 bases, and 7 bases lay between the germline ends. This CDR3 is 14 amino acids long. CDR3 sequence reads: CASSLRITNYGYTF. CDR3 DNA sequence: TGTGCCAGCAGCTTACGCATAACTAACTATGGCTACACCTTC. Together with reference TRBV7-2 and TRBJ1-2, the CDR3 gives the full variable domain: GAGVSQSPSNKVTEKGKDVELRCDPISGHTALYWYRQSLGQGLEFLIYFQGNSAPDKSGLPSDRFSAERTGGSVSTLTIQRTQQEDSAVYLCASSLRITNYGYTFGSGTRLTVV.

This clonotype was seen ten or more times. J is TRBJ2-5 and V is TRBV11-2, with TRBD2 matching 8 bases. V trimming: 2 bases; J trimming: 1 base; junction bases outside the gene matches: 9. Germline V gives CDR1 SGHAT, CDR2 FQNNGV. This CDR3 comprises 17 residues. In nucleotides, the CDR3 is TGTGCCAGCAGCTTACGGGGGGGCACTCTAAGCCAAGAGACCCAGTACTTC. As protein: CASSLRGGTLSQETQYF.

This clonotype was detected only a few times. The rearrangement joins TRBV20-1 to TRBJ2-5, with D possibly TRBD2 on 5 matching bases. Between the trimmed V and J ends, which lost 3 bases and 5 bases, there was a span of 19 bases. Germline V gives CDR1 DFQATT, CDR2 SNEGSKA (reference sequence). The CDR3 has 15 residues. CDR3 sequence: CSARSFAGGGETQYF. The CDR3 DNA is TGCAGTGCTAGGTCCTTCGCTGGAGGTGGGGAGACCCAGTACTTC.

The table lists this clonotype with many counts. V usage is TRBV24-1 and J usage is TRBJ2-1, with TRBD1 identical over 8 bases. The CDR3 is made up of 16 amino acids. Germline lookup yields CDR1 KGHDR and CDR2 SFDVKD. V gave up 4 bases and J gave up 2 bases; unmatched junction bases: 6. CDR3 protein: CATSDQDRGAYNEQFF. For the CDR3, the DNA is TGTGCCACCAGTGACCAAGACAGGGGAGCCTACAATGAGCAGTTCTTC.

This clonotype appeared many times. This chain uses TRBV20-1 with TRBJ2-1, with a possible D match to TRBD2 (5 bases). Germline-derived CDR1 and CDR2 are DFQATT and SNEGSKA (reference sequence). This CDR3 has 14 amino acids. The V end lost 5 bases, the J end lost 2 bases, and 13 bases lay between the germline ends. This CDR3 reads CSAPRDTTYNEQFF. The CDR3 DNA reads TGCAGTGCTCCCCGGGATACTACCTACAATGAGCAGTTCTTC.

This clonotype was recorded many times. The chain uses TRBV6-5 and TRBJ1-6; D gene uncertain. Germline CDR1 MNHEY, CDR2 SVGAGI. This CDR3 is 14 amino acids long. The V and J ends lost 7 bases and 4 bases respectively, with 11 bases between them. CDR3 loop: CASTPQEYNSPLHF. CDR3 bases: TGTGCCAGCACCCCCCAGGAATATAATTCACCCCTCCACTTT.

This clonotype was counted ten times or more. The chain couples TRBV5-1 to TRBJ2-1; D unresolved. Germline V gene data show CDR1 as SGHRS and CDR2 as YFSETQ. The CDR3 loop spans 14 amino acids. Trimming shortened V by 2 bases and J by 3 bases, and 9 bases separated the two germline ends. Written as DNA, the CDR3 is TGCGCCAGCAGCTTAGAGAACCTCTACAATGAGCAGTTCTTC. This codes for CASSLENLYNEQFF.

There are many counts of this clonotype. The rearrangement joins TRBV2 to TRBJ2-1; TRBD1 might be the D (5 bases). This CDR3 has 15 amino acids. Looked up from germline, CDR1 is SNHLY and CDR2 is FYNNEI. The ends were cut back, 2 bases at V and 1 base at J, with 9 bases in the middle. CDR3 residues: CASSEQGYSYNEQFF. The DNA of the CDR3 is TGTGCCAGCAGTGAACAGGGCTATTCCTACAATGAGCAGTTCTTC.

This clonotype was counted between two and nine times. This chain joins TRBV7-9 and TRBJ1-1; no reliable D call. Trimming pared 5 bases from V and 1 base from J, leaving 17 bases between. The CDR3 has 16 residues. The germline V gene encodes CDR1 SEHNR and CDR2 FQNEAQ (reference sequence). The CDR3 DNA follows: TGTGCCAGCAGCCCGGGCGGAACAGCTGGGAACACTGAAGCTTTCTTT. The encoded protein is CASSPGGTAGNTEAFF. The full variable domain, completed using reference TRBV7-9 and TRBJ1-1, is DTGVSQNPRHKITKRGQNVTFRCDPISEHNRLYWYRQTLGQGPEFLTYFQNEAQLEKSRLLSDRFSAERPKGSFSTLEIQRTEQGDSAMYLCASSPGGTAGNTEAFFGQGTRLTVV.

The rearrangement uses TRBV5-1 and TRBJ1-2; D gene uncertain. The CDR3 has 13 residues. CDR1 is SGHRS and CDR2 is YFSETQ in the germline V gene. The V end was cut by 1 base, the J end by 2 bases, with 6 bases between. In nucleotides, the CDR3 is TGCGCCAGCAGCTTGTCCCCGAACTATGGCTACACCTTC. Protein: CASSLSPNYGYTF.

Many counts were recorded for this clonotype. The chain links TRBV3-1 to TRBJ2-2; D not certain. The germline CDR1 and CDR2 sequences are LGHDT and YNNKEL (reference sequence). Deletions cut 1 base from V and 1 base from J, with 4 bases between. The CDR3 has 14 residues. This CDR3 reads CASSQGGNTGELFF. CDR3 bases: TGTGCCAGCAGCCAAGGCGGGAACACCGGGGAGCTGTTTTTT.

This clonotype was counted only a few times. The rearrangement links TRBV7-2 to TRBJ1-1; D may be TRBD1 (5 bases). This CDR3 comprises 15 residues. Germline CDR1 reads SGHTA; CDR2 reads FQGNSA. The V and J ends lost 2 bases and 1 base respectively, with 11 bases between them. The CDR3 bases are TGTGCCAGCAGCTTACAGGGCGGGGGGAACACTGAAGCTTTCTTT. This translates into CASSLQGGGNTEAFF. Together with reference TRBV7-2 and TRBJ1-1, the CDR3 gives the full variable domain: GAGVSQSPSNKVTEKGKDVELRCDPISGHTALYWYRQSLGQGLEFLIYFQGNSAPDKSGLPSDRFSAERTGGSVSTLTIQRTQQEDSAVYLCASSLQGGGNTEAFFGQGTRLTVV.

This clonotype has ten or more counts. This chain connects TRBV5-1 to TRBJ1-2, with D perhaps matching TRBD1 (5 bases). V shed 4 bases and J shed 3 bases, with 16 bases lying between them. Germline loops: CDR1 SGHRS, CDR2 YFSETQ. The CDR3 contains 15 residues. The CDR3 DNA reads TGCGCCAGCAGCCGCGACAGCCAGTCCCACTATGGCTACACCTTC. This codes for CASSRDSQSHYGYTF.

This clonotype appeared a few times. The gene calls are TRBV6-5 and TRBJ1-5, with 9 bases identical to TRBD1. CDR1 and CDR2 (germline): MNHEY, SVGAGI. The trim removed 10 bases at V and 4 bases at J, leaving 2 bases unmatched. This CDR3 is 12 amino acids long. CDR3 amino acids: CATGQGNQPQHF. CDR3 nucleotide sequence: TGTGCCACCGGACAGGGGAATCAGCCCCAGCATTTT.

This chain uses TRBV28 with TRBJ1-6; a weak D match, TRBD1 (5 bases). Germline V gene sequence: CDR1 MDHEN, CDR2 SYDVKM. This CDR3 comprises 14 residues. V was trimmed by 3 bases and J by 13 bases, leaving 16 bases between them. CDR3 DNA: TGTGCCAGCAGTTTTGGGGGGGGGAAGAGGCCCCTCCACTTT. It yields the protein CASSFGGGKRPLHF.

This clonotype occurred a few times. Here the CDR3 DNA reads TGTGCCAGCTCAGAGGGCTGGTATAGCACAGATACGCAGTATTTT. This codes for CASSEGWYSTDTQYF. The chain recombines TRBV18 with TRBJ2-3; D possibly corresponds to TRBD2 (5 bases). The CDR3 sequence is 15 residues long. The V and J ends lost 5 bases and 0 bases respectively, with 12 bases between them. CDR1 is KGHSH, CDR2 LQKENI, per germline.

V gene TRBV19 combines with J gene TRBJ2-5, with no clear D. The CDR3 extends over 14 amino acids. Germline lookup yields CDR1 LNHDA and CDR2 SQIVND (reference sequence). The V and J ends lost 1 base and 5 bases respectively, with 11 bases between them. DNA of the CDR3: TGTGCCAGTAGTATAGGCGGTAGTCGGGAGACCCAGTACTTC. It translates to CASSIGGSRETQYF.

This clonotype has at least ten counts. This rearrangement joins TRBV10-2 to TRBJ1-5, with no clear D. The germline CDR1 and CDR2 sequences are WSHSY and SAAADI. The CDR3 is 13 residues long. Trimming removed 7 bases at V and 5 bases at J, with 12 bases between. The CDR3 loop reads CASTVTAYQPQHF. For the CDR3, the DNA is TGCGCCAGCACCGTAACTGCATATCAGCCCCAGCATTTT.

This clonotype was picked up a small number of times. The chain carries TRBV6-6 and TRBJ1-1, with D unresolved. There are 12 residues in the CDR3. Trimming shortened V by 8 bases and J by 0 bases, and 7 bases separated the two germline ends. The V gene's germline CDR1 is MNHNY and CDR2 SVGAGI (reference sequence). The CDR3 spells CASLRLNTEAFF. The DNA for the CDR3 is TGTGCCAGCCTACGGCTGAACACTGAAGCTTTCTTT.

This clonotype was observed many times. The CDR3 loop is CASSLNPGQGAFGYTF. CDR3 in DNA: TGTGCCAGCAGCTTGAATCCGGGACAGGGGGCTTTTGGCTACACCTTC. V usage is TRBV7-2 and J usage is TRBJ1-2; 12 bases line up with TRBD1. The J segment lost 7 bases and the V segment lost 3 bases, leaving 9 bases of the junction unmatched. The CDR3 totals 16 residues. From germline, CDR1 is SGHTA and CDR2 FQGNSA.

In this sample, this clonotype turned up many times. The CDR3: CASSVGSGRELFF. The DNA of the CDR3 is TGCGCCAGCAGCGTGGGCTCCGGACGTGAACTGTTTTTT. This chain connects TRBV5-1 to TRBJ1-4, with no clear D. The CDR3 runs to 13 residues. V was pared by 4 bases and J by 12 bases, with 16 bases between. Germline assignment: CDR1 SGHRS and CDR2 YFSETQ.